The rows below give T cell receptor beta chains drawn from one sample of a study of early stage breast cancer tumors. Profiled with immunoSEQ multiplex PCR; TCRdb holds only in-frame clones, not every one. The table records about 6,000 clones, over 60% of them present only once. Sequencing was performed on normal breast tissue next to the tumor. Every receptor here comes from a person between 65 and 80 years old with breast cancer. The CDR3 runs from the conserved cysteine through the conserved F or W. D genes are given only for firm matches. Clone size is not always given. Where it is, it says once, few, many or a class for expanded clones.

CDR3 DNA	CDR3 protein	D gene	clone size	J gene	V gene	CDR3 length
TGTGCCTGGAGTGGACCGGACAGGGGCCGAAATGAAAAACTGTTTTTT	CAWSGPDRGRNEKLFF	TRBD1	-	TRBJ1-4	TRBV30	16
TGTGCCAGTAGTCCCCGGGACAGGGCCTCTGCTAGCTCCTACGAGCAGTACTTC	CASSPRDRASASSYEQYF	TRBD1	-	TRBJ2-7	TRBV19	18
TGTGCCAGCAGTTTTACGGTACTAGCGGGGAGGAATGAGCAGTTCTTC	CASSFTVLAGRNEQFF	TRBD2	-	TRBJ2-1	TRBV6-5	16
TGTGCCAGTAGCACCCCGGGGTCTAACTATGGCTACACCTTC	CASSTPGSNYGYTF	-	few	TRBJ1-2	TRBV19	14
TGTGCCATCAGTGACCCCGACAGGGGTAATCAGCCCCAGCATTTT	CAISDPDRGNQPQHF	TRBD1	-	TRBJ1-5	TRBV10-3	15
TGTGCCAGCAGTTTCCCACAGAACACTGAAGCTTTCTTT	CASSFPQNTEAFF	-	-	TRBJ1-1	TRBV28	13
TGTGCCAGCAGCTTCAGCGGGGGGCGAGCCTACGAGCAGTACTTC	CASSFSGGRAYEQYF	TRBD2	-	TRBJ2-7	TRBV7-2	15
TGTGCCAGCAGCCCGGGACTAGCGGAGGGGGGCGGGGAGCTGTTTTTT	CASSPGLAEGGGELFF	TRBD2	-	TRBJ2-2	TRBV7-2	16
TGTGCCAGCAGCTCTGGGACTAGCGGGGGCATGGGGCAGTTCTTC	CASSSGTSGGMGQFF	TRBD2	once	TRBJ2-1	TRBV5-4	15
TGTGCCAGCAGTCTCCGGGACAGTAGGTCCTATAATTCACCCCTCCACTTT	CASSLRDSRSYNSPLHF	TRBD1	-	TRBJ1-6	TRBV16	17
TGCGCCAGCAGGACAGGGGGATCGAGCAATCAGCCCCAGCATTTT	CASRTGGSSNQPQHF	TRBD1	-	TRBJ1-5	TRBV10-2	15
TGTGCCAGTAGTACGGACTACTCTGGAAACACCATATATTTT	CASSTDYSGNTIYF	-	-	TRBJ1-3	TRBV19	14
TGTGCCAGCAGCTCATCAGGACAGGGGGCGGGCGAGCAGTACTTC	CASSSSGQGAGEQYF	TRBD1	-	TRBJ2-7	TRBV7-9	15
TGTGCCAGCAGCTTAAGCGGGGGGGCCTCCTACGAGCAGTACTTC	CASSLSGGASYEQYF	TRBD2	-	TRBJ2-7	TRBV7-2	15
TGCGCCAGCAGCTTGGCCGGAGACAGGGTCGGGGGCTACACCTTC	CASSLAGDRVGGYTF	TRBD1	-	TRBJ1-2	TRBV5-1	15
TGTGCCAGCAGATCGTCCAGGGGGTTGGATGAAGCTTTCTTT	CASRSSRGLDEAFF	TRBD1	-	TRBJ1-1	TRBV13	14
TGTGCCAGCAGCGCTAGACCGGCGAGGGAAGAGACCCAGTACTTC	CASSARPAREETQYF	-	-	TRBJ2-5	TRBV9	15
TGTGCCAGTAGTCCAAGGACGGGGGGGAATGAGCAGTTCTTC	CASSPRTGGNEQFF	TRBD2	once	TRBJ2-1	TRBV19	14
TGTGCCAGCAGCTTAGCGGGGGGTGTGTACAATGAGCAGTTCTTC	CASSLAGGVYNEQFF	-	-	TRBJ2-1	TRBV7-2	15
TGTGCCAGTAGCCGGGACAGGAACTCCTACGAGCAGTACTTC	CASSRDRNSYEQYF	TRBD1	few	TRBJ2-7	TRBV19	14
TGTGCCATCTCGCCGGGAACGGGCCCAGATACGCAGTATTTT	CAISPGTGPDTQYF	-	-	TRBJ2-3	TRBV10-3	14
TGTGCCAGCAGCCAGAGACTTAGGGGGCCCATCTCTGGGGCCAACGTCCTGACTTTC	CASSQRLRGPISGANVLTF	TRBD1	-	TRBJ2-6	TRBV9	19
TGCGCCAGCAGCCAAGGATTAGCAGATACGCAGTATTTT	CASSQGLADTQYF	-	-	TRBJ2-3	TRBV4-3	13
TGTGCCGGTTCCATCCAGGGGATCGATGGCTACACCTTC	CAGSIQGIDGYTF	-	-	TRBJ1-2	TRBV6-1	13
TGTGCCAGCAGCCAGGGGACAGCTAATAACTATGGCTACACCTTC	CASSQGTANNYGYTF	TRBD1	few	TRBJ1-2	TRBV7-8	15
TGTGCCATCAGTGAGGGATATGACAGGAACTATGGCTACACCTTC	CAISEGYDRNYGYTF	-	-	TRBJ1-2	TRBV10-3	15
TGTGCCAGTAGTCCAACCAGGGGAGTTGACTATGGCTACACCTTC	CASSPTRGVDYGYTF	-	-	TRBJ1-2	TRBV19	15
TGCGCCAGCAGTGAGTTGGCTAGCTCCACAGATACGCAGTATTTT	CASSELASSTDTQYF	-	-	TRBJ2-3	TRBV10-1	15
TGTGCCAGCAGCTACGGGCCGGGAGGAGCCTCCTACGAGCAGTACTTC	CASSYGPGGASYEQYF	TRBD2	-	TRBJ2-7	TRBV27	16
TGTGCCAGCAGCTCTTGGGGGGGGTCAGTCCACGAGCAGTACTTC	CASSSWGGSVHEQYF	TRBD2	-	TRBJ2-7	TRBV11-2	15
TGTGCCAGCAGCCAGGGACAGAACACCGGGGAGCTGTTTTTT	CASSQGQNTGELFF	-	-	TRBJ2-2	TRBV7-2	14